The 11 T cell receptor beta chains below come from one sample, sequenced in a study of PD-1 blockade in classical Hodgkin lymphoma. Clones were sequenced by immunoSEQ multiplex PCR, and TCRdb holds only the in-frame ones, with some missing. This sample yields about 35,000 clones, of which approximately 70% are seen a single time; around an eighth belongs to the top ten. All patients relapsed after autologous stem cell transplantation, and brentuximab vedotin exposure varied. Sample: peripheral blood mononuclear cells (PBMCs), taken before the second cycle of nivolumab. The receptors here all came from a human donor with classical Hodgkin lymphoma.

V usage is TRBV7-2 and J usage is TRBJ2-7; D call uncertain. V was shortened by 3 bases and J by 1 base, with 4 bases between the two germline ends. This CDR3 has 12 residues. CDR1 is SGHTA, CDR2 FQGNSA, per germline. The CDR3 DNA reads TGTGCCAGCAGCTTGAATTCCTACGAGCAGTACTTC. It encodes CASSLNSYEQYF.

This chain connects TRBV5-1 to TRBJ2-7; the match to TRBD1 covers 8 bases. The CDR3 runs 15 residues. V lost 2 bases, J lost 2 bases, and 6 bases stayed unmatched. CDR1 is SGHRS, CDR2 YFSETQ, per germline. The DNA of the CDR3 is TGCGCCAGCAGCTTTGCGACAGGGGCCCCCTACGAGCAGTACTTC. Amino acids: CASSFATGAPYEQYF.

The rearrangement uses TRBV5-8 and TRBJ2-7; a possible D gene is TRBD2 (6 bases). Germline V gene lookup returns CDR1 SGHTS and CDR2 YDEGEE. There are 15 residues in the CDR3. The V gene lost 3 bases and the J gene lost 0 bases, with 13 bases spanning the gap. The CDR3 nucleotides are TGTGCCAGCAGCTCGGACTACAGCGTCTCCTACGAGCAGTACTTC. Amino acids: CASSSDYSVSYEQYF. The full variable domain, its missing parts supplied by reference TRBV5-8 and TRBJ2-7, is EAGVTQSPTHLIKTRGQQATLRCSPISGHTSVYWYQQALGLGLQFLLWYDEGEERNRGNFPPRFSGRQFPNYSSELNVNALELEDSALYLCASSSDYSVSYEQYFGPGTRLTVT.

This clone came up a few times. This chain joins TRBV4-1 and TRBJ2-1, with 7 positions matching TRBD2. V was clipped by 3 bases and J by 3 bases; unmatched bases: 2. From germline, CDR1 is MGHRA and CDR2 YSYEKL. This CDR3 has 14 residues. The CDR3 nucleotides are TGCGCCAGCAGCCACGCTAGCGGCTACAATGAGCAGTTCTTC. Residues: CASSHASGYNEQFF.

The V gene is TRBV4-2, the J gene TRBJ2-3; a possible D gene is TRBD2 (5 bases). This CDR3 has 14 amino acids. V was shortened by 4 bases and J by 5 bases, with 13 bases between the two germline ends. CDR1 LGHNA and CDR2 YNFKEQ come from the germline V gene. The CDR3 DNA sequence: TGTGCCAGCAGCCCACGAGGGTTCTTAGATACGCAGTATTTT. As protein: CASSPRGFLDTQYF.

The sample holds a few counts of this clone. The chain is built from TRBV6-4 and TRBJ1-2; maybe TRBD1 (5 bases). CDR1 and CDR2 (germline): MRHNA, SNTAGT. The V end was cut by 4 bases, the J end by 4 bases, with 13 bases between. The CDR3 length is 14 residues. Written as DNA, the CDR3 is TGTGCCAGCAGTGCCGAGGCAGGGAGCTATGGCTACACCTTC. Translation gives CASSAEAGSYGYTF.

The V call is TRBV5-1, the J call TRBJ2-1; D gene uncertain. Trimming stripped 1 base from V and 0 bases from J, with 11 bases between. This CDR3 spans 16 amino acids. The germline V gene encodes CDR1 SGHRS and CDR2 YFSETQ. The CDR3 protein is CASSLSPDPSYNEQFF. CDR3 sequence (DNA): TGCGCCAGCAGCTTGAGTCCGGATCCCTCCTACAATGAGCAGTTCTTC.

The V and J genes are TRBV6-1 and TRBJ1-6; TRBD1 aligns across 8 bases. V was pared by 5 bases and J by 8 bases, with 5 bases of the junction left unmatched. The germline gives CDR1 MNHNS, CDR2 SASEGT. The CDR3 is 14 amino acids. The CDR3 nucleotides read TGTGCCAGCAGTCCTCAGGGGGCCGATTCACCCCTCCACTTT. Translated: CASSPQGADSPLHF.

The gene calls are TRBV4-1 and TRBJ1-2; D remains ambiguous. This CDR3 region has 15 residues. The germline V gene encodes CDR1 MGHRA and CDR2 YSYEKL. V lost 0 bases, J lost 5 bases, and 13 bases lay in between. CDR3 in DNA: TGCGCCAGCAGCCAAGAAGGGCTGGGGAGTTATGGCTACACCTTC. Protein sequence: CASSQEGLGSYGYTF.

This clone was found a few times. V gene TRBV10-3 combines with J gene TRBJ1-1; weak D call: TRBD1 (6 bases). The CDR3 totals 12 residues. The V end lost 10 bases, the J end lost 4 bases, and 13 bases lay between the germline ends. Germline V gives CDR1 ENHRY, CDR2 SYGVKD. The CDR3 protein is CATLGQTTEAFF. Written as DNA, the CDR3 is TGTGCCACCTTAGGACAGACCACTGAAGCTTTCTTT.

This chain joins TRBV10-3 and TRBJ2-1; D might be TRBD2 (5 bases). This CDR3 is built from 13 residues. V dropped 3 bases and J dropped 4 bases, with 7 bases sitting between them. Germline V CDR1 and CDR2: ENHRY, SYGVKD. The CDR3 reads CAISELGYNEQFF. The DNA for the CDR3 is TGTGCCATCAGTGAACTAGGATACAATGAGCAGTTCTTC.